The 28 T cell receptor beta chains in this list originate from one sample, sequenced in a study of metastatic and nonmetastatic thyroid tumors. None of the patients had undergone any treatment ahead of thyroid surgery. TCRdb re-called the PCR reads through MiXCR. The table has 25,000 to 30,000 clones, around 25% seen once. The sample comprised blood. The receptor set was obtained from a female donor with papillary thyroid cancer or a benign thyroid nodule (not recorded which). Some clones in this sample may be carry-over from other donors' samples.

By share, this clone ranks as medium-sized (0.01 to 0.1%). Other DNA sequences in this sample translate to the same CDR3. The chain employs TRBV6-4 and TRBJ2-1; TRBD1 matches 9 bases. Per the germline V gene, CDR1 is MRHNA and CDR2 is SNTAGT. The CDR3 has 15 amino acids. V trimming: 3 bases; J trimming: 3 bases; junction bases outside the gene matches: 3. CDR3 amino acids: CASSETGGNYNEQFF. In DNA form, the CDR3 reads TGTGCCAGCAGTGAGACAGGGGGGAACTACAATGAGCAGTTCTTC.

This clone was seen many times. The chain recombines TRBV5-6 with TRBJ2-5; weak D call: TRBD2 (6 bases). The CDR3 consists of 19 residues. CDR1 is SGHDT, CDR2 YYEEEE, per germline. Trimming took 3 bases from V and 2 from J, leaving 26 bases between them. Here the CDR3 DNA reads TGTGCCAGCAGCTCAATCTCGGGACTTCTCGGGTCGGGGCAAGAGACCCAGTACTTC. Amino acid sequence: CASSSISGLLGSGQETQYF.

V usage is TRBV7-2 and J usage is TRBJ2-7, with 9 bases that match TRBD2. J lost 4 bases, V lost 5 bases, and 6 bases had no gene match. The CDR3 is 14 residues long. Germline CDR1 reads SGHTA; CDR2 reads FQGNSA. CDR3 sequence reads: CASSTIAGVYEQYF. CDR3 nucleotides: TGTGCCAGCAGCACTATAGCGGGAGTGTACGAGCAGTACTTC. The whole variable domain, filled in from reference TRBV7-2 and TRBJ2-7, reads GAGVSQSPSNKVTEKGKDVELRCDPISGHTALYWYRQSLGQGLEFLIYFQGNSAPDKSGLPSDRFSAERTGGSVSTLTIQRTQQEDSAVYLCASSTIAGVYEQYFGPGTRLTVT.

This clone was seen many times. CDR3 nucleotide sequence: TGTGCCAGCTCACCACCCGCAGTAGGAGAGACCCAGTACTTC. It translates to CASSPPAVGETQYF. The chain is built from TRBV18 and TRBJ2-5, with no clear D. Looked up from germline, CDR1 is KGHSH and CDR2 is LQKENI. This CDR3 has 14 amino acids. Trimming cost V 0 bases and J 4 bases, with 9 bases left between them.

This clone was seen repeatedly, ten times or more. This same CDR3 is encoded by further DNA sequences in the sample. The chain recombines TRBV10-1 with TRBJ1-1; no definite D call. The CDR3 contains 12 residues. Looked up from germline, CDR1 is WNHNN and CDR2 is SYGVQD (reference sequence). The V end was cut by 4 bases, the J end by 4 bases, with 7 bases between. In DNA, the CDR3 is TGCGCCAGCAGTGCACGGGGCACTGAAGCTTTCTTT. This codes for CASSARGTEAFF.

The chain carries TRBV4-3 and TRBJ2-7, with 12 positions matching TRBD2. The length of the CDR3 is 14 residues. Germline CDR1 and CDR2: LGHNA and YSLEER. Losses at the gene ends were 8 bases for V and 6 bases for J; bases not matched to a gene: 8. Here the CDR3 reads CASSSGRAIGEQYF. In nucleotides, the CDR3 is TGCGCCAGCTCTAGCGGGAGGGCGATCGGCGAGCAGTACTTC.

This clone was seen more than once but under ten times. A clone one base away is much larger, so this may be a read error. The conserved closing phenylalanine or tryptophan is absent in this CDR3, likely reflecting a read error. This chain connects TRBV20-1 to TRBJ2-6; 12 nucleotides match TRBD1. CDR3 length equals 14 residues. CDR1 and CDR2 from the germline V gene are DFQATT and SNEGSKA (reference sequence). As DNA, the CDR3 is TGCGTCGGGACAGGGGGCGCTGGGGCCAACGTCCTGACTTCC. Amino acid sequence: CVGTGGAGANVLTS.

As concerns this clone: One end of the junction does not line up with germline, which may come from a read error. The CDR3 is CVSSSGLLGPYEQYF. The CDR3, as DNA: TGCGTCAGCAGCTCCGGGCTCCTGGGCCCCTACGAGCAGTACTTC. The genes are TRBV5-1 and TRBJ2-7; D remains unclear. The germline V gene encodes CDR1 SGHRS and CDR2 YFSETQ. The length of the CDR3 is 15 residues.

This clone was seen at least ten times. The V gene is TRBV20-1, the J gene TRBJ1-1, with D possibly TRBD1 on 5 matching bases. V was cut by 1 base and J by 8 bases, with 8 bases left in between. Germline loops: CDR1 DFQATT, CDR2 SNEGSKA (reference sequence). The CDR3 sequence is 11 residues long. The CDR3 reads CSARADSEAFF. The CDR3 DNA sequence: TGCAGTGCTAGAGCCGACAGCGAAGCTTTCTTT.

The chain joins TRBV4-1 to TRBJ2-4; a possible D gene is TRBD2 (6 bases). V dropped 0 bases and J dropped 1 base, with 7 bases sitting between them. There are 15 residues in the CDR3. The germline CDR1 and CDR2 sequences are MGHRA and YSYEKL. The CDR3 region is CASSQDGGAKNIQYF. CDR3 bases: TGCGCCAGCAGCCAAGATGGGGGGGCCAAAAACATTCAGTACTTC.

The chain uses TRBV5-4 and TRBJ2-3; a weak D match, TRBD2 (6 bases). Germline loops: CDR1 SGHNT, CDR2 YYREEE (reference sequence). This CDR3 has 16 residues. The ends were cut back, 2 bases at V and 4 bases at J, with 17 bases in the middle. The CDR3 region is CASSFPGRSAADTQYF. The CDR3 DNA sequence: TGTGCCAGCAGCTTTCCAGGGAGGTCCGCGGCAGATACGCAGTATTTT.

In the case of this clone: Here the CDR3 omits its conserved ending phenylalanine or tryptophan, so a read error is the likely source. V is TRBV18 and J is TRBJ1-5, with 9 bases fitting TRBD1. The length of the CDR3 is 15 residues. Germline lookup yields CDR1 KGHSH and CDR2 LQKENI. CDR3 residues: CASSPDRGGNRPQHL. CDR3 nucleotides: TGTGCCAGCTCACCGGACAGGGGAGGGAATCGGCCCCAGCATCTT.

This clone was seen ten or more times. Other DNA sequences in the sample encode the same CDR3. This chain connects TRBV6-1 to TRBJ1-1; D is unresolved. Germline lookup yields CDR1 MNHNS and CDR2 SASEGT. V was trimmed by 5 bases and J by 1 base, leaving 14 bases between them. This CDR3 region has 15 residues. In DNA, the CDR3 is TGTGCCAGCAGTAAAGAGGCCCCGCGGAACACTGAAGCTTTCTTT. Translating gives CASSKEAPRNTEAFF.

This clone is labeled as medium-sized. The rearrangement joins TRBV28 to TRBJ1-3, with no clear D. V lost 6 bases and J lost 1, with 22 bases in between. The CDR3 is 18 amino acids. The V gene's germline CDR1 is MDHEN and CDR2 SYDVKM. The CDR3 DNA reads TGTGCCAGCAGCCAGACCCTGACACGGATCTTTTCTGGAAACACCATATATTTT. It specifies CASSQTLTRIFSGNTIYF.

This clone was seen more than once but under ten times. This rearrangement joins TRBV15 to TRBJ2-7; 9 bases line up with TRBD2. The junction had 0 bases not matched to a gene; V was cut back by 6 bases and J by 0 bases. CDR3 length: 13 amino acids. The germline gives CDR1 LNHNV, CDR2 YYDKDF (reference sequence). DNA of the CDR3: TGTGCCACCAGGGGACTAGCCTCCTACGAGCAGTACTTC. Its translation: CATRGLASYEQYF.

This clone occurred many times. This sequence joins TRBV7-9 and TRBJ1-5; 10 bases map to TRBD1. J gave up 4 bases and V 4 bases, and 4 bases lay outside the gene matches. The V gene's germline CDR1 is SEHNR and CDR2 FQNEAQ (reference sequence). The CDR3 has 15 amino acids. CDR3 sequence (DNA): TGTGCCAGCAGCTCCATGGGACAGGGGAATCAGCCCCAGCATTTT. Its protein is CASSSMGQGNQPQHF.

This clone was counted many times. The chain couples TRBV6-1 to TRBJ2-7; either TRBD1 or TRBD2 may fit D (5 bases each). V was pared by 5 bases and J by 0 bases, with 11 bases between. The germline V gene has CDR1 MNHNS and CDR2 SASEGT. The CDR3 loop spans 14 amino acids. The CDR3, as DNA: TGTGCCAGCAGTTCATCGGGACGCTCCTACGAGCAGTACTTC. Its translation: CASSSSGRSYEQYF.

This clone has just a few counts. V and J are TRBV19 and TRBJ1-5; D gene ambiguous. CDR1 is LNHDA, CDR2 SQIVND, per germline (reference sequence). V was trimmed by 5 bases and J by 0 bases, leaving 11 bases between them. The CDR3 is made up of 15 amino acids. The CDR3 here is CASSHGLFSNQPQHF. The CDR3, as DNA: TGTGCCAGTAGTCATGGGCTTTTTAGCAATCAGCCCCAGCATTTT.

In its sample, this clone ranks as medium-sized (0.01 to 0.1%). The rearrangement links TRBV6-1 to TRBJ2-1; D might be TRBD1 or TRBD2, each matching 5 bases. Germline loops: CDR1 MNHNS, CDR2 SASEGT. Trimming left V 5 bases short and J 8 bases short, with 13 bases between. This CDR3 comprises 13 residues. The CDR3 loop is CASSTGPGDEQFF. Here the CDR3 DNA reads TGTGCCAGCAGTACGGGACCCGGGGATGAGCAGTTCTTC.

This clone was detected many times. The DNA for the CDR3 is TGTGCCAGCAGCTCATCAACAGGGATGGTTAATGAAAAACTGTTTTTT. Translating it yields CASSSSTGMVNEKLFF. The chain uses TRBV7-6 and TRBJ1-4; maybe TRBD1 (6 bases). The germline V and J ends were trimmed by 4 bases and 4 bases, with 16 bases remaining between them. This CDR3 region has 16 residues. Germline V gene sequence: CDR1 SGHVS, CDR2 FNYEAQ.

This sequence joins TRBV7-9 and TRBJ2-1, with a tentative D call TRBD2 (6 bases). The CDR3 loop spans 14 amino acids. Germline V gene lookup returns CDR1 SEHNR and CDR2 FQNEAQ (reference sequence). The ends were cut back, 5 bases at V and 5 bases at J, with 13 bases in the middle. The chain's CDR3 is CASSGEVGNNEQFF. The CDR3 DNA reads as TGTGCCAGCAGCGGGGAGGTCGGGAACAATGAGCAGTTCTTC. The complete variable domain, with remaining parts taken from reference TRBV7-9 and TRBJ2-1, reads DTGVSQNPRHKITKRGQNVTFRCDPISEHNRLYWYRQTLGQGPEFLTYFQNEAQLEKSRLLSDRFSAERPKGSFSTLEIQRTEQGDSAMYLCASSGEVGNNEQFFGPGTRLTVL.

This clone has a count of ten or more. The genes are TRBV2 and TRBJ2-7; no clear D gene. The V end was cut by 2 bases, the J end by 0 bases, with 14 bases between. This CDR3 comprises 16 residues. Germline-derived CDR1 and CDR2 are SNHLY and FYNNEI. The CDR3 is CASSERDTFGSYEQYF. CDR3 sequence (DNA): TGTGCCAGCAGTGAACGTGACACCTTCGGCTCCTACGAGCAGTACTTC.

The chain carries TRBV18 and TRBJ1-6, with D unclear. This CDR3 has 16 amino acids. The germline gives CDR1 KGHSH, CDR2 LQKENI. V was clipped by 2 bases and J by 3 bases, with 11 bases between them. CDR3 in amino acids: CASSPLTAGYNSPLHF. CDR3 in DNA: TGTGCCAGCTCACCATTAACAGCGGGCTATAATTCACCCCTCCACTTT.

This clone was observed a handful of times. The genes are TRBV19 and TRBJ1-3; no firm D call. V dropped 3 bases and J dropped 2 bases, with 11 bases sitting between them. Looked up from germline, CDR1 is LNHDA and CDR2 is SQIVND (reference sequence). This CDR3 comprises 15 residues. The CDR3 here is CASSMDGSTGNTIYF. CDR3 in DNA: TGTGCCAGTAGTATGGACGGATCCACTGGAAACACCATATATTTT. The whole variable domain, remainder taken from reference TRBV19 and TRBJ1-3, is DGGITQSPKYLFRKEGQNVTLSCEQNLNHDAMYWYRQDPGQGLRLIYYSQIVNDFQKGDIAEGYSVSREKKESFPLTVTSAQKNPTAFYLCASSMDGSTGNTIYFGEGSWLTVV.

This clone was picked up many times. The V call is TRBV10-2, the J call TRBJ2-1; D might be TRBD1 (5 bases). CDR3 length: 12 residues. The germline V gene encodes CDR1 WSHSY and CDR2 SAAADI. V dropped 6 bases and J dropped 4 bases, with 7 bases sitting between them. The CDR3 DNA reads TGCGCCAGCAGCACAGGTTACAATGAGCAGTTCTTC. It translates to CASSTGYNEQFF.

This clone was counted at least ten times. V and J are TRBV10-3 and TRBJ1-5; TRBD1 might be the D (6 bases). The CDR3 runs to 14 residues. Germline lookup yields CDR1 ENHRY and CDR2 SYGVKD. Trimming left V 5 bases short and J 0 bases short, with 8 bases between. The CDR3 nucleotides read TGTGCCATCAGTAGGACAGCTAGCAATCAGCCCCAGCATTTT. This encodes CAISRTASNQPQHF.

The gene calls are TRBV6-1 and TRBJ1-1; D may be TRBD1 (5 bases). Per germline, CDR1 MNHNS and CDR2 SASEGT. The V end lost 3 bases, the J end lost 3 bases, and 8 bases lay between the germline ends. The CDR3 totals 13 residues. CDR3 in DNA: TGTGCCAGCAGTGATTGGGGGGACACTGAAGCTTTCTTT. Translation: CASSDWGDTEAFF.

This clone has ten or more counts. The V call is TRBV20-1, the J call TRBJ1-1; no definite D call. Germline values: CDR1 DFQATT, CDR2 SNEGSKA (reference sequence). The V gene lost 3 bases and the J gene lost 1 base, with 12 bases spanning the gap. The CDR3 consists of 14 residues. This chain's CDR3 is CSASGWGENTEAFF. DNA of the CDR3: TGCAGTGCTAGTGGGTGGGGAGAGAACACTGAAGCTTTCTTT.